The clone carrying this TCR beta chain was seen at least ten times. Its specificity is unknown. Between the trimmed V and J ends, which lost 7 bases and 0 bases, there was a span of 11 bases. The CDR3 loop spans 14 amino acids. Germline CDR1 is SGHDN and CDR2 is FVKESK. TCRdb independently ran MiXCR on the 5' RACE reads; one entry per CDR3 protein. The data hold 200,000 to 250,000 distinct CDR3 sequences, with approximately 7.4% observed a single time. The sample belongs to a study of CD8 T cells in ankylosing spondylitis. General study findings and limits: Made up of about eight highly homologous variants, a TCR beta motif appeared characteristic of ankylosing spondylitis blood.

V gene TRBV14 combines with J gene TRBJ2-3, with D unclear. This sequence was found in a male donor with ankylosing spondylitis. Input material: blood, either unsorted or a sorted T cell fraction (not recorded which). This chain's CDR3 is CASTPLGSTDTQYF. CDR3 bases: TGTGCCAGCACGCCGCTGGGGAGCACAGATACGCAGTATTTT. The variable domain in full, with the rest retrieved from reference TRBV14 and TRBJ2-3, is EAGVTQFPSHSVIEKGQTVTLRCDPISGHDNLYWYRRVMGKEIKFLLHFVKESKQDESGMPNNRFLAERTGGTYSTLKVQPAELEDSGVYFCASTPLGSTDTQYFGPGTRLTVL.